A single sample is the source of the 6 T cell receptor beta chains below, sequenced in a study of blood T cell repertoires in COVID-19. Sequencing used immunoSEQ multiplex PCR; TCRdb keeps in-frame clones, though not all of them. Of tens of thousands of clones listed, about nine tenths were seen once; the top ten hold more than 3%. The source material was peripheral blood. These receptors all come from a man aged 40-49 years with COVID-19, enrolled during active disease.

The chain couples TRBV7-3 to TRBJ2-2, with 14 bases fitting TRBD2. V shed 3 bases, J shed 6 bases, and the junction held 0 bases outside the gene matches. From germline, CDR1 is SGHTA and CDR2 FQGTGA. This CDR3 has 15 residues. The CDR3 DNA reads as TGTGCCAGCAGCTTGACTAGCGGGAGGGCCGGGGAGCTGTTTTTT. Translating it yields CASSLTSGRAGELFF.

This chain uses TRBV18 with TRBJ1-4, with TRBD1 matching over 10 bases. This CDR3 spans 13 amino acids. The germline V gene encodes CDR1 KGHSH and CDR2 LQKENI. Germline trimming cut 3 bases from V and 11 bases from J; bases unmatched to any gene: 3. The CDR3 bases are TGTGCCAGCTCACCGAAGGACAGGGGGAAACTGTTTTTT. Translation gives CASSPKDRGKLFF.

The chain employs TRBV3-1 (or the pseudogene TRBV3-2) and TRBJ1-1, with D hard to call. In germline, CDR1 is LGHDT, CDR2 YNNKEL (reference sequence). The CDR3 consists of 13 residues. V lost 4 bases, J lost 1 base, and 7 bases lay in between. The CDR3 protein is CASSPEENTEAFF. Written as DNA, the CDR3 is TGTGCCAGCAGCCCCGAGGAGAACACTGAAGCTTTCTTT.

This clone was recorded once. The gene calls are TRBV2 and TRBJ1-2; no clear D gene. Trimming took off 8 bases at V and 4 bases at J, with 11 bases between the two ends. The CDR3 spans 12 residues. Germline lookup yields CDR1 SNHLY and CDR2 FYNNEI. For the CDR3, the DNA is TGTGCCAGCGCGACTCAAGTCTATGGCTACACCTTC. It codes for CASATQVYGYTF.

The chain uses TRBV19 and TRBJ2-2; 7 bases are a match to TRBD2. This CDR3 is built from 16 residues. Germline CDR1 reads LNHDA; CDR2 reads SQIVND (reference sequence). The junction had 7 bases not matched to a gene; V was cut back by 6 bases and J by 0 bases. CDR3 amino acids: CASSPFGGTNTGELFF. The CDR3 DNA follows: TGTGCCAGTAGCCCCTTCGGGGGGACGAACACCGGGGAGCTGTTTTTT.

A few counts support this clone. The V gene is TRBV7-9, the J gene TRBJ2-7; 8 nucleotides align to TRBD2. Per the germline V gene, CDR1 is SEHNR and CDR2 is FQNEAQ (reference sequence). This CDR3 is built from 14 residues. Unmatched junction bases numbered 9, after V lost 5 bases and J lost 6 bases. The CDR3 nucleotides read TGTGCCAGCAGCCCTAGAGCGGGGGCCGGCGAGCAGTACTTC. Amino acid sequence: CASSPRAGAGEQYF.